The 13 T cell receptor beta chains below were found in one sample sequenced in a study of blood T cell repertoires in COVID-19. Sequencing used immunoSEQ multiplex PCR; TCRdb keeps in-frame clones, though not all of them. In the table there are a few hundred thousand clones, 75% to 85% of which are singletons. Source material: peripheral blood. These receptors were collected from a man aged 40-50 years who had recovered from COVID-19.

J is TRBJ1-1 and V is TRBV27; D gene unclear. Germline V gene data show CDR1 as MNHEY and CDR2 as SMNVEV (reference sequence). The CDR3 spans 16 residues. Trimming left V 4 bases short and J 3 bases short, with 18 bases between. The CDR3 region has the DNA TGTGCCAGCAGTTCTCTCCGGGGTCGGTGGGACACTGAAGCTTTCTTT. Its translation: CASSSLRGRWDTEAFF.

The chain recombines TRBV6-5 with TRBJ1-2; 7 positions match TRBD1. The CDR3 is made up of 14 amino acids. Germline lookup yields CDR1 MNHEY and CDR2 SVGAGI. V lost 4 bases to trimming and J lost 4 bases; unmatched junction nucleotides: 6. CDR3 in DNA: TGTGCCAGCAGTTCGGGACAGCAAACCTATGGCTACACCTTC. This codes for CASSSGQQTYGYTF.

The chain employs TRBV4-3 and TRBJ1-2; 8 bases fit TRBD1. CDR3 length equals 14 residues. CDR1 is LGHNA and CDR2 is YSLEER in the germline V gene. V was clipped by 1 base and J by 8 bases; unmatched bases: 6. CDR3 bases: TGCGCCAGCAGCCAAGCTCAGGGGGCAGGGGGCTACACCTTC. This encodes CASSQAQGAGGYTF.

The gene calls are TRBV2 and TRBJ1-1, with 10 bases matching TRBD1. The CDR3 runs to 14 residues. The ends lost 5 bases at V and 5 bases at J; junction bases unmatched: 5. Germline V gene sequence: CDR1 SNHLY, CDR2 FYNNEI. CDR3 amino acids: CASSSGTGVTEAFF. The CDR3 DNA sequence: TGTGCCAGCAGTTCCGGGACAGGGGTTACTGAAGCTTTCTTT.

The chain couples TRBV25-1 to TRBJ2-1, with 9 bases that match TRBD2. Germline V gene data show CDR1 as MGHDK and CDR2 as SYGVNS. Trimming removed 5 bases from V and 4 bases from J; junction bases left unmatched: 3. This CDR3 is 14 amino acids long. The CDR3 DNA is TGTGCCAGCAGTCGGCGGGAGGGGTACAATGAGCAGTTCTTC. This translates into CASSRREGYNEQFF. The full variable domain, with the rest looked up from reference TRBV25-1 and TRBJ2-1, is EADIYQTPRYLVIGTGKKITLECSQTMGHDKMYWYQQDPGMELHLIHYSYGVNSTEKGDLSSESTVSRIRTEHFPLTLESARPSHTSQYLCASSRREGYNEQFFGPGTRLTVL.

The V call is TRBV14, the J call TRBJ2-7; TRBD1 might be the D (5 bases). The V gene's germline CDR1 is SGHDN and CDR2 FVKESK. V lost 5 bases to trimming and J lost 3 bases, with 20 bases between them. There are 16 residues in the CDR3. The DNA for the CDR3 is TGTGCCAGCAGCTCCCAGGCCGCGGCAGGGCTCTACGAGCAGTACTTC. It is translated as CASSSQAAAGLYEQYF.

This chain connects TRBV2 to TRBJ2-1; D is perhaps TRBD1 (6 bases). The CDR3 is 11 amino acids. Trimming stripped 4 bases from V and 14 bases from J, with 12 bases between. CDR1 and CDR2 (germline): SNHLY, FYNNEI. CDR3 nucleotides: TGTGCCAGCAGTGGGGGGCGCGTGAAGTTCTTC. Amino acid sequence: CASSGGRVKFF. The whole variable domain, filled in from reference TRBV2 and TRBJ2-1, reads EPEVTQTPSHQVTQMGQEVILRCVPISNHLYFYWYRQILGQKVEFLVSFYNNEISEKSEIFDDQFSVERPDGSNFTLKIRSTKLEDSAMYFCASSGGRVKFFGPGTRLTVL.

This clone was counted a few times. The chain couples TRBV9 to TRBJ2-2; the D gene is possibly TRBD2 (5 bases). Germline-derived CDR1 and CDR2 are SGDLS and YYNGEE. Between the trimmed V and J ends, which lost 4 bases and 2 bases, there was a span of 15 bases. The CDR3 loop spans 16 amino acids. Written as DNA, the CDR3 is TGTGCCAGCAGCAGTCAAGCGGAGGTCAACACCGGGGAGCTGTTTTTT. Translated, it gives CASSSQAEVNTGELFF.

Points on this clone: One end of the junction varies from germline; a read error may be responsible. The CDR3 loop reads CASSPPRRNRGAVF. As DNA, the CDR3 is TGTGCCAGCTCACCACCGAGGAGGAACCGGGGAGCTGTTTTT. The chain uses TRBV18 and TRBJ2-2, with TRBD2 as a possible D gene (5 bases). Germline loops: CDR1 KGHSH, CDR2 LQKENI. This CDR3 comprises 14 residues.

The chain links TRBV30 to TRBJ2-1; 10 bases map to TRBD1. CDR3 length equals 14 residues. With V trimmed by 4 bases and J by 12 bases, 12 bases remained unmatched. Germline V gene lookup returns CDR1 GTSNPN and CDR2 SVGIG (reference sequence). The CDR3 spells CAWNTGTGATGQFF. CDR3 sequence (DNA): TGTGCCTGGAACACCGGGACAGGGGCTACGGGGCAGTTCTTC.

This clone has a single count. The chain combines TRBV2 with TRBJ1-3, with TRBD1 matching over 7 bases. Trimming took 1 base from V and 3 from J; bases not matched to a gene: 3. CDR1 and CDR2 (germline): SNHLY, FYNNEI. This CDR3 has 15 residues. The CDR3 DNA is TGTGCCAGCAGTGAAGACAGGGGATATGGAAACACCATATATTTT. Its translation: CASSEDRGYGNTIYF.

The chain is built from TRBV27 and TRBJ1-2, with TRBD1 matching over 8 bases. Germline V lookup: CDR1 MNHEY, CDR2 SMNVEV (reference sequence). The junction had 4 bases not matched to a gene; V was cut back by 5 bases and J by 2 bases. The CDR3 contains 14 residues. CDR3 region: CASSQGQANYGYTF. The CDR3 region has the DNA TGTGCCAGCAGTCAGGGACAGGCGAACTATGGCTACACCTTC.

The chain couples TRBV19 to TRBJ1-2; 10 positions match TRBD1. Unmatched junction bases numbered 5, after V lost 10 bases and J lost 3 bases. The CDR3 is 13 amino acids. Germline-derived CDR1 and CDR2 are LNHDA and SQIVND (reference sequence). CDR3 sequence reads: CATRTGGHYGYTF. CDR3 sequence (DNA): TGTGCCACAAGGACAGGGGGACACTATGGCTACACCTTC.